What follows is one T cell receptor beta chain and its context. The sample comes from a study of OX40 agonist ivuxolimab in advanced cancers. Libraries were prepared by immunoSEQ multiplex PCR; TCRdb keeps only in-frame clonotypes and omits some of them. The sample records tens of thousands of clones, about four fifths being singletons. Trimming took off 11 bases at V and 5 bases at J, with 18 bases between the two ends. The CDR3 covers 13 residues. Per the germline V gene, CDR1 is MNHNS and CDR2 is SASEGT. This TCR was recovered from an adult with an advanced solid tumor such as melanoma, head and neck, liver or kidney cancer. The source was CD4+ or CD8+ T cells sorted from blood, collected in a trial of the OX40 agonist ivuxolimab. The chain joins TRBV6-1 to TRBJ1-2; the D gene is possibly TRBD1 (5 bases). The DNA for the CDR3 is TGTGCCGGCCGAGCGGGAGGGGTTTATGGCTACACCTTC. Translating it yields CAGRAGGVYGYTF.